The clone carrying this T cell receptor (beta chain) has just one count. The antigen is not known. Vbeta (60) and Jbeta (13) primers were used in the PCR. Libraries were prepared by immunoSEQ multiplex PCR; TCRdb keeps only in-frame clonotypes and omits some of them. Among around 88,000 clones listed, roughly 80% were seen once. The data were obtained in a study of cytomegalovirus exposure and HLA in healthy donors. Study-wide results and limits: Some V segments, including TRBV6-2 and TRBV6-3, were excluded as indistinguishable.

The V and J ends lost 6 bases and 1 base respectively, with 10 bases between them. CDR3 length: 14 residues. Germline V gene data show CDR1 as MDHEN and CDR2 as SYDVKM. Sequencing used PBMCs. The chain uses TRBV28 and TRBJ1-5; D is unresolved. This sequence was found in a man aged 50 to 60 in good health and CMV-seropositive. CDR3 sequence reads: CASRTSSSNQPQHF. CDR3 nucleotide sequence: TGTGCCAGCAGGACGAGTAGCAGCAATCAGCCCCAGCATTTT.